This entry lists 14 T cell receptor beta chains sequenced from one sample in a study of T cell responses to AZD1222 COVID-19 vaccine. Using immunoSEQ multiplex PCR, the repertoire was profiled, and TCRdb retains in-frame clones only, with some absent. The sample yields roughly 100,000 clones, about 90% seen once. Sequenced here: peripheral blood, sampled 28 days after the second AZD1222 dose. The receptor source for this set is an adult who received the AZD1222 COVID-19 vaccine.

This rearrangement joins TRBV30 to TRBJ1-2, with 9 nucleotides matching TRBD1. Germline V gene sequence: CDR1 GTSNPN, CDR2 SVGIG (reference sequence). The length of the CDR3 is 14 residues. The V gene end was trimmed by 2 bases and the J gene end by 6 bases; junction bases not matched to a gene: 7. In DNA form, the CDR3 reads TGTGCCTGGAGTCCAGTTGGACAGGGGCATGGCTACACCTTC. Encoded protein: CAWSPVGQGHGYTF.

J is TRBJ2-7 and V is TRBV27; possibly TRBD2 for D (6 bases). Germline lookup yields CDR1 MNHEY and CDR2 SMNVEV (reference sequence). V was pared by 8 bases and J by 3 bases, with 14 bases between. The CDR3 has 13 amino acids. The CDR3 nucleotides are TGTGCCAGCGGGGAGCGGGCCGGCTACGAGCAGTACTTC. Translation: CASGERAGYEQYF.

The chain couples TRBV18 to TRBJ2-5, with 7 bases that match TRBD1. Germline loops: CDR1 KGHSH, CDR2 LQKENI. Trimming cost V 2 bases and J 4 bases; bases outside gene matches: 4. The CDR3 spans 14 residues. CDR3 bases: TGTGCCAGCTCACCAGACAGGGAAGGAGAGACCCAGTACTTC. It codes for CASSPDREGETQYF.

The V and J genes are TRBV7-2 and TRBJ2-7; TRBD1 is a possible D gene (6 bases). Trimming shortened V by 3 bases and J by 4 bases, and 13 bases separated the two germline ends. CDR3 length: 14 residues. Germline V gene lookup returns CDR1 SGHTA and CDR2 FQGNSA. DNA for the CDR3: TGTGCCAGCAGCTTGGGCATACAGGGATACGAGCAGTACTTC. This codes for CASSLGIQGYEQYF.

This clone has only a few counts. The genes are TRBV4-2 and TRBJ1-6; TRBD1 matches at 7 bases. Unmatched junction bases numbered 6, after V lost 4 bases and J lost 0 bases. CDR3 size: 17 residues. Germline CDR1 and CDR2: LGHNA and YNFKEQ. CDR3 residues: CASSPRQGSSYNSPLHF. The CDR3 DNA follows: TGTGCCAGCAGCCCTAGACAGGGTAGCTCCTATAATTCACCCCTCCACTTT.

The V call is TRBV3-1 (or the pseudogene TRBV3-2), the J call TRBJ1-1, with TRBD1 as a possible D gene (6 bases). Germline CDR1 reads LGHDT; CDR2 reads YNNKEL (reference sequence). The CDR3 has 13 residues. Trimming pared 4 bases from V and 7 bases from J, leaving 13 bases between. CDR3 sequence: CASSLLTGIEAFF. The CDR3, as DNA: TGTGCCAGCAGCCTTTTAACAGGGATTGAAGCTTTCTTT.

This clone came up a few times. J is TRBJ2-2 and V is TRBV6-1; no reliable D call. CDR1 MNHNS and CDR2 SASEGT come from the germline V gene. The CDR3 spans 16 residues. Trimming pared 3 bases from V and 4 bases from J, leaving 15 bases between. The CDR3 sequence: CASSDIRSEPTGELFF. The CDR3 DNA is TGTGCCAGCAGTGATATAAGGTCTGAGCCCACCGGGGAGCTGTTTTTT.

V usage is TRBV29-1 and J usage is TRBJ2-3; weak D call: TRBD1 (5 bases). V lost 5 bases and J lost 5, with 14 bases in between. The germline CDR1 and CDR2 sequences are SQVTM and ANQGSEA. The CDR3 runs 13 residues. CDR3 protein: CSVPRVGGDTQYF. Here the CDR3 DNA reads TGCAGCGTTCCCAGGGTGGGCGGAGATACGCAGTATTTT.

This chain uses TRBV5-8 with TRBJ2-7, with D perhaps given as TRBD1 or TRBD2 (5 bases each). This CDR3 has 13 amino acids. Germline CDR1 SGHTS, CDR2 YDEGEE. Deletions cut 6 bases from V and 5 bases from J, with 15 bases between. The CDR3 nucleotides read TGTGCCAGCACCGAGAGGGGTGGCAACGAGCAGTACTTC. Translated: CASTERGGNEQYF.

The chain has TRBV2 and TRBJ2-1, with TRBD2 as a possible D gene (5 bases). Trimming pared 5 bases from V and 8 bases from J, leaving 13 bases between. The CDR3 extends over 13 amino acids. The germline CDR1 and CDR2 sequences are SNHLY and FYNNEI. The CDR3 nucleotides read TGTGCCAGCAGTATCGGGAACAGAGATGAGCAGTTCTTC. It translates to CASSIGNRDEQFF.

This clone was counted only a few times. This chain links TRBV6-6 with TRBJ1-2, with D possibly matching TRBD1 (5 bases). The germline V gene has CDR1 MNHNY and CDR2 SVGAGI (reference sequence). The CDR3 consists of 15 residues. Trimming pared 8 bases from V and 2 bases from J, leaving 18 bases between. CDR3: CASVGGADTNYGYTF. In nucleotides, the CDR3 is TGTGCCAGCGTGGGGGGAGCTGACACCAACTATGGCTACACCTTC.

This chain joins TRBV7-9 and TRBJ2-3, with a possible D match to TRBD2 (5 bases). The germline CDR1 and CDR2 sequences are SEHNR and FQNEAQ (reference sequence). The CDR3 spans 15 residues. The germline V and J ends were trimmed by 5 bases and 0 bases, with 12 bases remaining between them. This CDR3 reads CASSLTDSSTDTQYF. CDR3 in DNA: TGTGCCAGCAGCCTGACGGACTCTAGCACAGATACGCAGTATTTT.

CDR3 residues: CASSTTYSGRSYEQYF. The CDR3 region has the DNA TGTGCCAGTAGTACAACCTATAGCGGGAGGTCCTACGAGCAGTACTTC. The chain employs TRBV19 and TRBJ2-7; 10 nucleotides line up with TRBD2. This CDR3 has 16 residues. The germline V gene encodes CDR1 LNHDA and CDR2 SQIVND (reference sequence). V shed 4 bases and J 1 base; nucleotides not matched to a gene: 7.

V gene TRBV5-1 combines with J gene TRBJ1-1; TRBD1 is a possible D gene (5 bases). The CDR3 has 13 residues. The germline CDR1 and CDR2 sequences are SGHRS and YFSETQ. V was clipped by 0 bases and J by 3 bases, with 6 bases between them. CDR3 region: CASSLGDYTEAFF. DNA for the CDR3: TGCGCCAGCAGCTTGGGGGACTACACTGAAGCTTTCTTT.